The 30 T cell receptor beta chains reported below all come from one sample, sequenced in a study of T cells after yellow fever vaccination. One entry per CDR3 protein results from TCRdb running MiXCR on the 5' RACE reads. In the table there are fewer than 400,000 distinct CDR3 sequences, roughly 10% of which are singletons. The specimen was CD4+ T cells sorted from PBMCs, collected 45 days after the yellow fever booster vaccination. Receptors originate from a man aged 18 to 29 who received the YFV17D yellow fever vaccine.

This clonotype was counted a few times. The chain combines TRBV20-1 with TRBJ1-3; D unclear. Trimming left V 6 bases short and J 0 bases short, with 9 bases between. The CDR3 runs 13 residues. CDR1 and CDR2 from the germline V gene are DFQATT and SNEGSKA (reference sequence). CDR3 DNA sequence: TGCAGTGCCCGGGGTATCTCTGGAAACACCATATATTTT. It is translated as CSARGISGNTIYF.

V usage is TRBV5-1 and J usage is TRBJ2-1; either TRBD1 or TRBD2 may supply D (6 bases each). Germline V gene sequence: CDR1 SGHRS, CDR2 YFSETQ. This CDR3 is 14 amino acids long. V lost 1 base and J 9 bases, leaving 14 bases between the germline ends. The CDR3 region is CASSLLGGRGEQFF. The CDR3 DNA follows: TGCGCCAGCAGCTTGCTTGGGGGGCGAGGTGAGCAGTTCTTC.

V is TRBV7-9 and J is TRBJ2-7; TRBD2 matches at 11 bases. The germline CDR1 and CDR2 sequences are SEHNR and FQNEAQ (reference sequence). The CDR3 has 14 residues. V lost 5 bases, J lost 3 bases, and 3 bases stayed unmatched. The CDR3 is CASSPTSGGYEQYF. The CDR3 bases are TGTGCCAGCAGCCCAACTAGCGGGGGCTACGAGCAGTACTTC.

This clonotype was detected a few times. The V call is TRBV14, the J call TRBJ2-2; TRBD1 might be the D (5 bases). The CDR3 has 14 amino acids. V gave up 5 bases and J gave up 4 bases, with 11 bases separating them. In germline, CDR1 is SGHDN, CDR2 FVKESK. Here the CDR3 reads CASSLQGTTGELFF. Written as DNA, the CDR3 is TGTGCCAGCAGCTTGCAGGGCACCACCGGGGAGCTGTTTTTT.

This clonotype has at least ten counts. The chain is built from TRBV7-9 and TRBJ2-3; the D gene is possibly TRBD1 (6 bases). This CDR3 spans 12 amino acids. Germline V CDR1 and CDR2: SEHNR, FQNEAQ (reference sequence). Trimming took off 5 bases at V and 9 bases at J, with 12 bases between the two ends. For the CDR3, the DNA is TGTGCCAGCAGCCTCAGACAGGCCACGCAGTATTTT. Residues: CASSLRQATQYF.

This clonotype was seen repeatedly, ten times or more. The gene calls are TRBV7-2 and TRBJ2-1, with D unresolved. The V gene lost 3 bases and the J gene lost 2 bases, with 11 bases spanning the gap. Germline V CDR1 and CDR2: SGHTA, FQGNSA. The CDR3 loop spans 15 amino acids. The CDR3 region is CASSLWSRPYNEQFF. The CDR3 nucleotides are TGTGCCAGCAGCTTGTGGAGCAGACCCTACAATGAGCAGTTCTTC.

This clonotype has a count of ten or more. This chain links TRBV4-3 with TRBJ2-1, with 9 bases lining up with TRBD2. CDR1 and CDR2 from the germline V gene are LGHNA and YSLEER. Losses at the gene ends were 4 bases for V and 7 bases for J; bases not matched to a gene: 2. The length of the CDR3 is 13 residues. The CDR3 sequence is CASSRGLANEQFF. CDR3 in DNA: TGCGCCAGCAGCCGGGGACTAGCTAATGAGCAGTTCTTC.

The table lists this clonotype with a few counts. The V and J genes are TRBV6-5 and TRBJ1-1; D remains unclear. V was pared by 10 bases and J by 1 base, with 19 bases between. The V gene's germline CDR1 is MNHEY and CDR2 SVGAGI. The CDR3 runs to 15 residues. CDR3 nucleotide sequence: TGTGCCACCCTTATTAACCCTCAGGCGAACACTGAAGCTTTCTTT. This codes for CATLINPQANTEAFF.

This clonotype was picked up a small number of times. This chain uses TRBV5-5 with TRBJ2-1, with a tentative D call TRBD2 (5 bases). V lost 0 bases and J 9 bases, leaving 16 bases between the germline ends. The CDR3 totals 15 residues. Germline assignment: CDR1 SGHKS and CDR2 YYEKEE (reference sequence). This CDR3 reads CASSLVPWQGGEQFF. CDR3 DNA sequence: TGTGCCAGCAGCTTGGTACCCTGGCAAGGAGGTGAGCAGTTCTTC.

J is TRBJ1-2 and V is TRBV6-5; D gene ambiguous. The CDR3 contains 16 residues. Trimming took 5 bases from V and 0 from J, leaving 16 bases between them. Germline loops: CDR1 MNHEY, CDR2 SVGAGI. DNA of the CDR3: TGTGCCAGCAGTCAGACCCGTGGGCTTGCTAACTATGGCTACACCTTC. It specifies CASSQTRGLANYGYTF.

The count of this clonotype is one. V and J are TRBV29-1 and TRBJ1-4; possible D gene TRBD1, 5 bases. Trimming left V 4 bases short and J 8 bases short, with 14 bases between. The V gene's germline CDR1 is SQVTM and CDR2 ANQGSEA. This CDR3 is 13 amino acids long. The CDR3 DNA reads TGCAGCGTTGGGGCAGGGCGACGGGAAAAACTGTTTTTT. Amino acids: CSVGAGRREKLFF.

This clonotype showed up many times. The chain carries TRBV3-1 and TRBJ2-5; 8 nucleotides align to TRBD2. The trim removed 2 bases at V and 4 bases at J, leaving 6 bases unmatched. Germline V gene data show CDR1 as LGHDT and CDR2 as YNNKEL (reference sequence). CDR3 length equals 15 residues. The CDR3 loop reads CASSQPGGPTETQYF. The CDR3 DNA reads TGTGCCAGCAGCCAACCGGGGGGGCCCACAGAGACCCAGTACTTC.

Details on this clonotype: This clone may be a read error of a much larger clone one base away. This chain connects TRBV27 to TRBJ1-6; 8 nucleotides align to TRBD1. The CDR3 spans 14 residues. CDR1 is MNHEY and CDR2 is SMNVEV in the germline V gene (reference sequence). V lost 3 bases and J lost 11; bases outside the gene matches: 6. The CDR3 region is CASSFRGRGPPLHF. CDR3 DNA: TGTGCCAGCAGTTTCAGGGGGCGTGGACCACCCCTCCACTTT.

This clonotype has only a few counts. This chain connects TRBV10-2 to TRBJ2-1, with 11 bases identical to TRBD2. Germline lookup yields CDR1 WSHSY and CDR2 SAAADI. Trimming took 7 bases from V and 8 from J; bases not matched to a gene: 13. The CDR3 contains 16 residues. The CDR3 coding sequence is TGCGCCAGCAAGTCCTGGGTAGCGGGGGGGCCAGATGAGCAGTTCTTC. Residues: CASKSWVAGGPDEQFF.

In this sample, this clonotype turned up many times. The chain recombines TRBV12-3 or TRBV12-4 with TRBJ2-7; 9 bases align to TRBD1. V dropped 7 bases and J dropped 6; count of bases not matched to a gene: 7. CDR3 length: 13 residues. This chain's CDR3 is CASTRTGVSEQYV. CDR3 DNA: TGTGCCAGCACCCGGACAGGGGTTTCCGAGCAGTACGTC.

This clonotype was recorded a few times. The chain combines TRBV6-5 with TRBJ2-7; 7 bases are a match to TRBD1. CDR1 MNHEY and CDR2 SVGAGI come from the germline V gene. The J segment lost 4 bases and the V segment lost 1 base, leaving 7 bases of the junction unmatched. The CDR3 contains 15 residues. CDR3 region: CASSYLGTATYEQYF. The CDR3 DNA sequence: TGTGCCAGCAGTTACTTGGGGACAGCGACTTACGAGCAGTACTTC.

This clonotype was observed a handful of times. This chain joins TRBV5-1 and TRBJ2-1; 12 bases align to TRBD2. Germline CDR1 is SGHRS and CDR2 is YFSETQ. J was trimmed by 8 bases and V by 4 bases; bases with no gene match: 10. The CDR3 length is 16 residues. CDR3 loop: CASSGASGGAVYEQFF. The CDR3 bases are TGCGCCAGCAGCGGGGCTAGCGGGGGGGCCGTCTATGAGCAGTTCTTC.

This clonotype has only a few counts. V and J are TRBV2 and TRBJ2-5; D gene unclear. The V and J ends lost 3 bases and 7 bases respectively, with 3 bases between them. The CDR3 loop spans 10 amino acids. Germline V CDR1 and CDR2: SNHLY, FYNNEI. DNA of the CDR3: TGTGCCAGCAGTGACGTGACCCAGTACTTC. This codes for CASSDVTQYF.

CDR3 sequence reads: CASSLATETQYF. CDR3 bases: TGCGCCAGCAGCTTGGCTACTGAGACCCAGTACTTC. This chain links TRBV5-1 with TRBJ2-5; D is undetermined. CDR1 and CDR2 (germline): SGHRS, YFSETQ. V was pared by 0 bases and J by 5 bases, with 5 bases between. This CDR3 is built from 12 residues.

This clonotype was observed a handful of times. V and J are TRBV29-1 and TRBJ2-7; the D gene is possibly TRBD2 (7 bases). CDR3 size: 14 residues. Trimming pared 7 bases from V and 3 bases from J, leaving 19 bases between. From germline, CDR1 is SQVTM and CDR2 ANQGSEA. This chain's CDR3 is CSALGGGRSYEQYF. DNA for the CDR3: TGCAGCGCGTTGGGAGGGGGGCGCAGCTACGAGCAGTACTTC.

The CDR3 bases are TGTGCCAGCAGTTACCAACCCCGGATGACGCCCCTCCACTTT. Translated: CASSYQPRMTPLHF. The chain combines TRBV6-6 with TRBJ1-6; D remains ambiguous. This CDR3 comprises 14 residues. Germline V CDR1 and CDR2: MNHNY, SVGAGI (reference sequence). V was clipped by 2 bases and J by 13 bases, with 15 bases between them.

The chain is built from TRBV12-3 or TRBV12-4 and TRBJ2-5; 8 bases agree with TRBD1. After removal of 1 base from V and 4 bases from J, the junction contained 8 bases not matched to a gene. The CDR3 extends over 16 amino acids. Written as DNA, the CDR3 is TGTGCCAGCAGTTTAGACAGGGGGGTCCTCGGAGAGACCCAGTACTTC. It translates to CASSLDRGVLGETQYF.

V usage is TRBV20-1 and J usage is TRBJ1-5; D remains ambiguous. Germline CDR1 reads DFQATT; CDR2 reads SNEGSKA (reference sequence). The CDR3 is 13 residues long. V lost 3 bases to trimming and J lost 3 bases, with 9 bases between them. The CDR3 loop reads CSASRQDNQPQHF. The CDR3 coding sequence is TGCAGTGCTAGTCGCCAGGACAATCAGCCCCAGCATTTT.

This CDR3 reads CASSLELYGYTF. The CDR3 nucleotides are TGTGCCAGCAGTTTGGAGCTATATGGCTACACCTTC. The rearrangement joins TRBV12-3 or TRBV12-4 to TRBJ1-2, with unresolved D. This CDR3 comprises 12 residues. V was pared by 3 bases and J by 5 bases, with 7 bases between.

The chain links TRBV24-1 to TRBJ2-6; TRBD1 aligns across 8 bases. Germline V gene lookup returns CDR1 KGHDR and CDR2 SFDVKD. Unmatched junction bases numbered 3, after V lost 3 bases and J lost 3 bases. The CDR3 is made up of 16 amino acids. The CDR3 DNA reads TGTGCCACCAGTGATCAAACAGGGGGTGGGGCCAACGTCCTGACTTTC. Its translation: CATSDQTGGGANVLTF.

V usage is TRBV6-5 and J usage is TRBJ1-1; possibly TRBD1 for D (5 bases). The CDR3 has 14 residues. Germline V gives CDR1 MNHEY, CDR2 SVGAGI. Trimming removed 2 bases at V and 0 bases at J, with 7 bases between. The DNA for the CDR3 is TGTGCCAGCAGTTACAAGGGGTTGAACACTGAAGCTTTCTTT. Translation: CASSYKGLNTEAFF.

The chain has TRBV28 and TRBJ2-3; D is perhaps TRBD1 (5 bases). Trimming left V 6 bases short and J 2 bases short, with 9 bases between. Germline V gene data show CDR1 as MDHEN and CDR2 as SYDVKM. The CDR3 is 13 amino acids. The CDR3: CASRGVLTDTQYF. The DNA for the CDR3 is TGTGCCAGCAGAGGGGTCCTCACAGATACGCAGTATTTT.

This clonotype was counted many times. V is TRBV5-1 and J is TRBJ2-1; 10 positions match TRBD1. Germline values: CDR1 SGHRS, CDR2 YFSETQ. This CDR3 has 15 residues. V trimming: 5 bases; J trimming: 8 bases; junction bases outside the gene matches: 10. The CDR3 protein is CASSYGQGVADEQFF. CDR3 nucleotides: TGCGCCAGCAGTTATGGACAGGGGGTAGCGGATGAGCAGTTCTTC.

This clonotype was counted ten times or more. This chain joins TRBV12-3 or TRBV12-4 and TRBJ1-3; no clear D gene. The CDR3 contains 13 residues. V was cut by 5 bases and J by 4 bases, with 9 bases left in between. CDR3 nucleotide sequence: TGTGCCAGCAGTCCTTGGAGGGGAAACACCATATATTTT. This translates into CASSPWRGNTIYF.

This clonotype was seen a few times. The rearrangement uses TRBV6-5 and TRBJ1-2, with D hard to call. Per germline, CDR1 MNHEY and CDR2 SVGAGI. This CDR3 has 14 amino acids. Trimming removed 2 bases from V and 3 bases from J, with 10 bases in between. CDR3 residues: CASSYGSLHYGYTF. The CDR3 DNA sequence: TGTGCCAGCAGTTACGGGTCGCTCCACTATGGCTACACCTTC.